What follows are 17 T cell receptor beta chains derived from one specimen sequenced in a study of shared clonotypes between healthy human individuals. The data were produced by immunoSEQ multiplex PCR, yet TCRdb's version contains in-frame clones alone and is incomplete. The table includes about 2 million clones, about 95% detected once. CD8 cells classed as naive were CD45RO-negative and positively selected for CCR7, excluding terminally differentiated effector memory CD45RA+ cells. Sequenced: naive CD8+ T cells sorted from blood. Receptor source: a man between 18 and 29 years old in good health.

The rearrangement uses TRBV27 and TRBJ2-1, with a tentative D call TRBD1 (5 bases). V was pared by 5 bases and J by 3 bases, with 14 bases between. Germline CDR1 reads MNHEY; CDR2 reads SMNVEV (reference sequence). The CDR3 totals 15 residues. CDR3 nucleotide sequence: TGTGCCAGCAGTGTGACAGCTCACCTCTACAATGAGCAGTTCTTC. It specifies CASSVTAHLYNEQFF.

The chain carries TRBV7-9 and TRBJ2-1; D may correspond to TRBD1 or TRBD2 (6 bases each). Trimming stripped 5 bases from V and 8 bases from J, with 16 bases between. The CDR3 has 14 amino acids. The V gene's germline CDR1 is SEHNR and CDR2 FQNEAQ (reference sequence). The CDR3 bases are TGTGCCAGCAGCCGCGGGACAAAAGTATATGAGCAGTTCTTC. Encoded protein: CASSRGTKVYEQFF. The variable domain in full, with the rest retrieved from reference TRBV7-9 and TRBJ2-1, is DTGVSQNPRHKITKRGQNVTFRCDPISEHNRLYWYRQTLGQGPEFLTYFQNEAQLEKSRLLSDRFSAERPKGSFSTLEIQRTEQGDSAMYLCASSRGTKVYEQFFGPGTRLTVL.

The chain uses TRBV7-8 and TRBJ2-7; 8 bases map to TRBD1. J lost 6 bases, V lost 5 bases, and 3 bases had no gene match. There are 12 residues in the CDR3. Germline V gene sequence: CDR1 SGHVS, CDR2 FQNEAQ. CDR3 sequence (DNA): TGTGCCAGCAGCGCCGACAGGGGCGAGCAGTACTTC. It is translated as CASSADRGEQYF.

This clone has more than one count but fewer than ten. This chain connects TRBV7-9 to TRBJ1-2, with D uncertain. Germline V CDR1 and CDR2: SEHNR, FQNEAQ (reference sequence). CDR3 length: 13 amino acids. V lost 5 bases and J 5 bases, leaving 12 bases between the germline ends. The CDR3 bases are TGTGCCAGCAGCCCGGAGACGGTGTATGGCTACACCTTC. Its translation is CASSPETVYGYTF.

This chain uses TRBV11-2 with TRBJ2-7, with D maybe TRBD2 (7 bases). This CDR3 is built from 13 residues. V dropped 10 bases and J dropped 1 base, with 14 bases sitting between them. Germline V CDR1 and CDR2: SGHAT, FQNNGV. CDR3 region: CATARGPSYEQYF. The CDR3 DNA sequence: TGTGCCACGGCGCGGGGGCCGTCCTACGAGCAGTACTTC.

About this clone itself: The sample holds other DNA sequences that translate to the same CDR3. DNA of the CDR3: TGTGCCAGCAGCTTAGAGAGGGACGAGCAGTACTTC. Translating gives CASSLERDEQYF. The gene calls are TRBV11-2 and TRBJ2-7, with TRBD2 as a possible D gene (5 bases). CDR3 length equals 12 residues. The ends were cut back, 0 bases at V and 5 bases at J, with 5 bases in the middle. Germline lookup yields CDR1 SGHAT and CDR2 FQNNGV.

This chain connects TRBV9 to TRBJ2-1; 9 bases line up with TRBD2. The V and J ends lost 4 bases and 4 bases, in that order; junction bases with no gene match: 6. CDR3 length: 15 amino acids. Germline V gene lookup returns CDR1 SGDLS and CDR2 YYNGEE. CDR3 region: CASSPFLAGYNEQFF. In DNA form, the CDR3 reads TGTGCCAGCAGCCCCTTTCTAGCGGGGTACAATGAGCAGTTCTTC.

This rearrangement joins TRBV11-1 to TRBJ2-7; D is uncertain. The CDR3 runs to 14 residues. Germline loops: CDR1 SGHAT, CDR2 FQDESV (reference sequence). The ends were cut back, 1 base at V and 2 bases at J, with 9 bases in the middle. This CDR3 is CASSLETDAYEQYF. The CDR3 nucleotides read TGTGCCAGCAGCTTAGAGACGGATGCCTACGAGCAGTACTTC. Full variable domain (remainder filled in from reference TRBV11-1 and TRBJ2-7): EAEVAQSPRYKITEKSQAVAFWCDPISGHATLYWYRQILGQGPELLVQFQDESVVDDSQLPKDRFSAERLKGVDSTLKIQPAELGDSAMYLCASSLETDAYEQYFGPGTRLTVT.

Turning to this clone: Within the sample, other DNA sequences also encode this same CDR3. V and J are TRBV7-8 and TRBJ1-6; D is unresolved. Trimming removed 1 base at V and 10 bases at J, with 5 bases between. The CDR3 is 12 residues long. The germline V gene has CDR1 SGHVS and CDR2 FQNEAQ. CDR3 nucleotides: TGTGCCAGCAGCTTAGGCGGATCACCCCTCCACTTT. Translation: CASSLGGSPLHF.

The chain couples TRBV6-6 to TRBJ2-3, with 7 bases that match TRBD1. The V gene end was trimmed by 2 bases and the J gene end by 3 bases; junction bases not matched to a gene: 5. The CDR3 is 15 amino acids. CDR1 is MNHNY and CDR2 is SVGAGI in the germline V gene (reference sequence). The CDR3 sequence: CASSYERGLTDTQYF. In DNA form, the CDR3 reads TGTGCCAGCAGTTACGAAAGGGGGCTGACAGATACGCAGTATTTT.

The genes are TRBV28 and TRBJ1-6; no clear D gene. The CDR3 is 14 residues long. Germline loops: CDR1 MDHEN, CDR2 SYDVKM. The V end was cut by 2 bases, the J end by 10 bases, with 12 bases between. CDR3 protein: CASSLRVQSSPLHF. The CDR3 DNA is TGTGCCAGCAGTTTACGGGTTCAGTCCTCACCCCTCCACTTT.

In the case of this clone: In the same sample, other DNA sequences code for this CDR3. The V gene is TRBV6-5, the J gene TRBJ1-2; tentatively, D is TRBD1 (5 bases). The CDR3 has 14 amino acids. Trimming stripped 0 bases from V and 4 bases from J, with 9 bases between. Germline V lookup: CDR1 MNHEY, CDR2 SVGAGI. The CDR3 protein is CASSYSTESYGYTF. As DNA, the CDR3 is TGTGCCAGCAGTTACTCGACAGAGTCCTATGGCTACACCTTC.

The CDR3 spells CASSSILTDTQYF. The CDR3, as DNA: TGTGCCAGCAGCAGCATTCTCACAGATACGCAGTATTTT. The chain links TRBV7-8 to TRBJ2-3; no definite D call. This CDR3 is built from 13 residues. Germline V lookup: CDR1 SGHVS, CDR2 FQNEAQ. Trimming pared 5 bases from V and 2 bases from J, leaving 8 bases between.

With respect to this clone: The same CDR3 is also encoded by other DNA sequences in this sample. This sequence joins TRBV6-5 and TRBJ2-3; 11 bases are shared with TRBD2. J gave up 4 bases and V 6 bases, and 3 bases lay outside the gene matches. CDR3 length: 14 residues. Germline lookup yields CDR1 MNHEY and CDR2 SVGAGI. The CDR3 reads CASSLAGGPDTQYF. DNA of the CDR3: TGTGCCAGCAGCCTAGCGGGGGGCCCAGATACGCAGTATTTT.

Only a few counts were recorded for this clone. The gene calls are TRBV5-1 and TRBJ2-7; D call uncertain. This CDR3 comprises 13 residues. Germline loops: CDR1 SGHRS, CDR2 YFSETQ. V was clipped by 7 bases and J by 2 bases, with 13 bases between them. Written as DNA, the CDR3 is TGCGCCAGCGGCCCGGACGCACCCTACGAGCAGTACTTC. Protein product: CASGPDAPYEQYF.

The J gene is TRBJ1-2, the V gene TRBV27; 11 bases are shared with TRBD1. V dropped 5 bases and J dropped 4; count of bases not matched to a gene: 9. The CDR3 spans 16 residues. CDR1 MNHEY and CDR2 SMNVEV come from the germline V gene (reference sequence). CDR3 nucleotide sequence: TGTGCCAGCAGTCCTTGGACAGGGGGCGTCGGCTATGGCTACACCTTC. Translated, it gives CASSPWTGGVGYGYTF.

This rearrangement joins TRBV2 to TRBJ2-1; D unclear. CDR3 length: 17 amino acids. Germline values: CDR1 SNHLY, CDR2 FYNNEI. V was trimmed by 7 bases and J by 6 bases, leaving 25 bases between them. CDR3 sequence: CASNLWGDTLETNEQFF. The CDR3 DNA is TGTGCCAGCAATCTATGGGGTGACACCCTCGAAACCAATGAGCAGTTCTTC.